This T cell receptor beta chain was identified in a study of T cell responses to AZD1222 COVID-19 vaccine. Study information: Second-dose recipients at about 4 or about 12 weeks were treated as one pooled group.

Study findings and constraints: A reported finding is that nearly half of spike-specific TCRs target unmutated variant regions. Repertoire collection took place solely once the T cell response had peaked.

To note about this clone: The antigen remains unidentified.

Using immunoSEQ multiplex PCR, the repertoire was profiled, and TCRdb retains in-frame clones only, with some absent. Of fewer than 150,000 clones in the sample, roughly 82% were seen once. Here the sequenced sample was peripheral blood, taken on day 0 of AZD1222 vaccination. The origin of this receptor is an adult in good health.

The CDR3 DNA reads TGTGCCAGCAGCTCCAAAAGCGGGGGCACCGGGGAGCTGTTTTTT. This encodes CASSSKSGGTGELFF. V is TRBV5-5 and J is TRBJ2-2; TRBD2 matches 8 bases. V shed 3 bases, J shed 4 bases, and the junction held 5 bases outside the gene matches. CDR3 length: 15 residues. Germline V CDR1 and CDR2: SGHKS, YYEKEE (reference sequence).